This TCR beta chain came from a study of Graves' ophthalmopathy and Graves' hyperthyroidism. This clonotype came up once. For repertoire sequencing, the TCR beta CDR3 regions were amplified from RNA transcripts. RT-PCR was first run with HTBI primers, then multiplex PCR in a second round. TCRdb passed the multiplex PCR reads through MiXCR, listing each CDR3 protein once. The data hold under 250,000 distinct CDR3 sequences, with approximately 29% observed a single time. Other autoimmune diseases, uncontrolled infections, pregnancy and lactation each led to patient exclusion. V was shortened by 7 bases and J by 11 bases, with 17 bases between the two germline ends. CDR1 and CDR2 (germline): MNHNS, SASEGT. This CDR3 spans 12 amino acids.

The specimen sequenced was peripheral blood. The clonotype comes from a man aged 50 to 60 with Graves' ophthalmopathy. V usage is TRBV6-1 and J usage is TRBJ1-1; D not resolved. The CDR3 DNA reads TGTGCCAGCACCCCCGGGCAGCTTGGGGCTTTCTTT. This codes for CASTPGQLGAFF.